This T cell receptor beta chain was identified during a study of control samples from healthy donors and cancer patients. Sequencing was performed with immunoSEQ multiplex PCR; in TCRdb, only in-frame clones are kept and a portion is missing. The sample holds 130,000 or so clones, 85% to 95% seen once. Trimming left V 0 bases short and J 6 bases short, with 12 bases between. This CDR3 spans 15 amino acids. Germline assignment: CDR1 LGHNA and CDR2 YNFKEQ. The gene calls are TRBV4-2 and TRBJ1-5; TRBD1 is a possible D gene (5 bases). The sequencing sample was made of PBMCs. The source of this sequence is a man in his 60s with colorectal cancer. CDR3 sequence: CASSQDHQGFQPQHF. CDR3 nucleotide sequence: TGTGCCAGCAGCCAAGATCACCAGGGATTTCAGCCCCAGCATTTT.